This TCR beta chain was sequenced during a study of T cell responses to AZD1222 COVID-19 vaccine. This clone was seen once. The protocol was immunoSEQ multiplex PCR, while the TCRdb copy is restricted to in-frame clones and leaves out a portion. The repertoire consists of over 150,000 clones, with 90% to 95% occurring once and the leading ten covering approximately 3.7%. Germline-derived CDR1 and CDR2 are SEHNR and FQNEAQ (reference sequence). This CDR3 is built from 18 residues. The V gene lost 5 bases and the J gene lost 3 bases, with 23 bases spanning the gap. The specimen was peripheral blood, collected 28 days after the second AZD1222 dose. This sequence was found in an adult who received the AZD1222 COVID-19 vaccine. V usage is TRBV7-9 and J usage is TRBJ1-5; D may be TRBD1 (5 bases). The CDR3 reads CASSPASRDPSVNQPQHF. Here the CDR3 DNA reads TGTGCCAGCAGCCCAGCTTCTCGGGACCCATCCGTCAATCAGCCCCAGCATTTT.